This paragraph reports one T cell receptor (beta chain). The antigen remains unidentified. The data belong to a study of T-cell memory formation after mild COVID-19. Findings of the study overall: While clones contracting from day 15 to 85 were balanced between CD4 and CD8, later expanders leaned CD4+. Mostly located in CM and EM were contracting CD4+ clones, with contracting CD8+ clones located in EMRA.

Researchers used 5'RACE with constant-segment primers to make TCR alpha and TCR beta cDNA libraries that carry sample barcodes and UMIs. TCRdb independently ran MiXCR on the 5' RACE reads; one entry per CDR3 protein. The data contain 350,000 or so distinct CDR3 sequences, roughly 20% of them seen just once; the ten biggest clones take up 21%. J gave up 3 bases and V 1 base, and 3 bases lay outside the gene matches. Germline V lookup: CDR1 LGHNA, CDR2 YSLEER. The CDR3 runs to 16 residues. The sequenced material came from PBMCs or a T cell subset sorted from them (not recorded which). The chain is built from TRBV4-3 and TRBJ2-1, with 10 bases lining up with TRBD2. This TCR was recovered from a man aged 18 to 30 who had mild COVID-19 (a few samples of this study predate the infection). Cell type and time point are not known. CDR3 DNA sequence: TGCGCCAGCAGCCAAGCTATAGCGGGGGGCTACAATGAGCAGTTCTTC. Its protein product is CASSQAIAGGYNEQFF.